These 9 T cell receptor beta chains originate from one sample sequenced in a study of control samples from healthy donors and cancer patients. Using immunoSEQ multiplex PCR, the repertoire was profiled, and TCRdb retains in-frame clones only, with some absent. The sample shows 90,000 to 150,000 clones, roughly 90% of them seen only once. Specimen: blood. These receptors all come from a man aged 45-65 years in good health.

The CDR3 here is CASSQDRESEAFF. The CDR3 DNA sequence: TGTGCCAGCAGCCAAGATCGGGAGAGTGAAGCTTTCTTT. V usage is TRBV3-1 (or the pseudogene TRBV3-2) and J usage is TRBJ1-1; D remains unclear. Germline lookup yields CDR1 LGHDT and CDR2 YNNKEL (reference sequence). V shed 0 bases and J shed 7 bases, with 9 bases lying between them. The CDR3 is made up of 13 amino acids.

The rearrangement links TRBV5-8 to TRBJ2-5, with 9 bases matching TRBD1. Germline CDR1 is SGHTS and CDR2 is YDEGEE. The CDR3 totals 15 residues. Losses at the gene ends were 4 bases for V and 0 bases for J; bases not matched to a gene: 4. The CDR3 DNA sequence: TGTGCCAGCAGCAGGACAGGGGCGTACCAAGAGACCCAGTACTTC. This sequence encodes CASSRTGAYQETQYF.

In its sample, this clone was seen a few times. The gene calls are TRBV5-1 and TRBJ2-7; a possible D gene is TRBD2 (6 bases). CDR1 and CDR2 from the germline V gene are SGHRS and YFSETQ. This CDR3 is 16 amino acids long. V lost 0 bases, J lost 0 bases, and 13 bases lay in between. For the CDR3, the DNA is TGCGCCAGCAGCTTGGATCCGGGAGTCCTCTCCTACGAGCAGTACTTC. It is translated as CASSLDPGVLSYEQYF.

The chain links TRBV2 to TRBJ1-2; D not resolved. Germline CDR1 SNHLY, CDR2 FYNNEI. V lost 6 bases and J lost 5, with 13 bases in between. The length of the CDR3 is 13 residues. CDR3 DNA sequence: TGTGCCAGCAGCGGAACAGCCCTATATGGCTACACCTTC. This codes for CASSGTALYGYTF.

This chain joins TRBV4-1 and TRBJ1-1; 8 nucleotides align to TRBD1. With V trimmed by 2 bases and J by 5 bases, 7 bases remained unmatched. This CDR3 spans 15 amino acids. The germline V gene has CDR1 MGHRA and CDR2 YSYEKL. CDR3 residues: CASSQLTGVVTEAFF. The CDR3 nucleotides are TGCGCCAGCAGCCAATTGACAGGGGTGGTAACTGAAGCTTTCTTT.

The chain couples TRBV2 to TRBJ2-5; 7 bases fit TRBD1. With 4 bases clipped from V and 7 bases from J, the junction kept 12 bases outside the gene matches. CDR1 and CDR2 from the germline V gene are SNHLY and FYNNEI. The CDR3 is 15 residues long. CDR3 sequence reads: CASSGNRGRGRTQYF. The DNA of the CDR3 is TGTGCCAGCAGTGGCAACAGGGGTCGGGGTAGGACCCAGTACTTC.

The chain couples TRBV18 to TRBJ2-1; 13 nucleotides line up with TRBD2. The germline CDR1 and CDR2 sequences are KGHSH and LQKENI. Trimming cost V 6 bases and J 7 bases; bases outside gene matches: 15. The CDR3 totals 18 residues. The CDR3 region has the DNA TGTGCCAGCTCTCCCGGACTAGCGGGGGCCAGGGGAATTAATGAGCAGTTCTTC. It specifies CASSPGLAGARGINEQFF.

This sequence joins TRBV7-2 and TRBJ2-7, with TRBD1 identical over 10 bases. CDR3 size: 16 residues. The trim removed 5 bases at V and 4 bases at J, leaving 11 bases unmatched. Germline V gene data show CDR1 as SGHTA and CDR2 as FQGNSA. DNA for the CDR3: TGTGCCAGCAGCCCCAACCGGGACAGGGGTTTGTACGAGCAGTACTTC. Protein sequence: CASSPNRDRGLYEQYF.

This clone has only one observation. This chain links TRBV4-2 with TRBJ1-2; D may be TRBD1 (6 bases). The CDR3 is 15 amino acids. From germline, CDR1 is LGHNA and CDR2 YNFKEQ. V lost 4 bases to trimming and J lost 10 bases, with 22 bases between them. The CDR3 loop is CASSRPTGSIVDYTF. The CDR3 bases are TGTGCCAGCAGCCGACCGACAGGCTCCATTGTGGACTACACCTTC.